These 22 T cell receptor beta chains were all obtained from the same sample, sequenced in a study of cytomegalovirus exposure and HLA in healthy donors. 13 Jbeta primers and 60 Vbeta primers were used for the PCR. Sequencing was performed with immunoSEQ multiplex PCR; in TCRdb, only in-frame clones are kept and a portion is missing. The top ten clones hold 0.26% of a sample with 150,000 to 200,000 clones, approximately 81% of them seen once. Sequencing used PBMCs. These receptors were collected from a boy younger than 18 in good health and CMV-seronegative.

In this sample, this clone turned up once. V usage is TRBV7-2 and J usage is TRBJ2-5; D call uncertain. Trimming pared 2 bases from V and 5 bases from J, leaving 6 bases between. There are 12 residues in the CDR3. Germline assignment: CDR1 SGHTA and CDR2 FQGNSA. In nucleotides, the CDR3 is TGTGCCAGCAGCTTATCCCGGGAGACCCAGTACTTC. Amino acid sequence: CASSLSRETQYF.

The chain combines TRBV6-1 with TRBJ1-5; D ambiguous. Germline V lookup: CDR1 MNHNS, CDR2 SASEGT. Between the trimmed V and J ends, which lost 7 bases and 7 bases, there was a span of 11 bases. The CDR3 is made up of 12 amino acids. The CDR3 reads CASMFEGQPQHF. CDR3 sequence (DNA): TGTGCCAGCATGTTCGAGGGACAGCCCCAGCATTTT.

V and J are TRBV7-8 and TRBJ1-2; 7 nucleotides align to TRBD1. CDR3 size: 16 residues. Germline V gene sequence: CDR1 SGHVS, CDR2 FQNEAQ. J lost 0 bases, V lost 2 bases, and 6 bases had no gene match. The CDR3 sequence: CASSLWRGRTNYGYTF. The DNA for the CDR3 is TGTGCCAGCAGCTTATGGAGGGGGCGAACTAACTATGGCTACACCTTC.

This chain joins TRBV9 and TRBJ2-5, with 11 bases fitting TRBD2. The length of the CDR3 is 15 residues. CDR1 and CDR2 (germline): SGDLS, YYNGEE. V shed 4 bases, J shed 4 bases, and the junction held 6 bases outside the gene matches. The CDR3 region is CASSQTSGSAETQYF. The DNA for the CDR3 is TGTGCCAGCAGCCAAACTAGCGGGAGTGCAGAGACCCAGTACTTC.

The V gene is TRBV27, the J gene TRBJ2-1; tentatively, D is TRBD2 (5 bases). The CDR3 has 15 residues. Germline CDR1 is MNHEY and CDR2 is SMNVEV (reference sequence). V gave up 3 bases and J gave up 3 bases, with 12 bases separating them. In nucleotides, the CDR3 is TGTGCCAGCAGTTTGCTCGGGGAATACTACAATGAGCAGTTCTTC. Its translation: CASSLLGEYYNEQFF.

The V and J genes are TRBV5-4 and TRBJ1-6; D unresolved. V was pared by 3 bases and J by 8 bases, with 15 bases between. Germline-derived CDR1 and CDR2 are SGHNT and YYREEE (reference sequence). The CDR3 contains 15 residues. CDR3 sequence (DNA): TGTGCCAGCAGCTACAACGCCGGGAGAGATTCACCCCTCCACTTT. Translation gives CASSYNAGRDSPLHF.

This chain connects TRBV2 to TRBJ2-7; tentative D call: TRBD1 (5 bases). The CDR3 is 14 amino acids. Germline CDR1 and CDR2: SNHLY and FYNNEI. V lost 4 bases, J lost 4 bases, and 14 bases lay in between. CDR3 amino acids: CASSVPRQSYEQYF. DNA for the CDR3: TGTGCCAGCAGTGTTCCGAGACAGTCTTACGAGCAGTACTTC. Combining the CDR3 with reference TRBV2 and TRBJ2-7 gives the whole variable domain EPEVTQTPSHQVTQMGQEVILRCVPISNHLYFYWYRQILGQKVEFLVSFYNNEISEKSEIFDDQFSVERPDGSNFTLKIRSTKLEDSAMYFCASSVPRQSYEQYFGPGTRLTVT.

The V gene is TRBV10-2, the J gene TRBJ2-1, with unresolved D. The CDR3 contains 18 residues. V lost 0 bases and J lost 2, with 17 bases in between. Germline V gene data show CDR1 as WSHSY and CDR2 as SAAADI. The CDR3 nucleotides read TGCGCCAGCAGTGAGTCAGGCCCCCGTCTCAGGACCTACAATGAGCAGTTCTTC. Translated, it gives CASSESGPRLRTYNEQFF.

The chain joins TRBV29-1 to TRBJ2-7, with TRBD1 matching over 10 bases. Losses at the gene ends were 6 bases for V and 3 bases for J; bases not matched to a gene: 5. The germline gives CDR1 SQVTM, CDR2 ANQGSEA. The CDR3 runs 13 residues. The CDR3 region is CSVGRTGGYEQYF. The CDR3 coding sequence is TGCAGCGTAGGGCGGACAGGGGGCTACGAGCAGTACTTC.

Points on this clone: Other DNA sequences in this specimen translate into the identical CDR3. The chain combines TRBV7-9 with TRBJ1-5, with D tentatively TRBD1 (6 bases). This CDR3 comprises 14 residues. CDR1 is SEHNR and CDR2 is FQNEAQ in the germline V gene (reference sequence). V lost 1 base and J lost 3, with 7 bases in between. CDR3 in DNA: TGTGCCAGCAGCTTAGACAGGGTCAATCAGCCCCAGCATTTT. It translates to CASSLDRVNQPQHF.

The count of this clone is one. This chain joins TRBV28 and TRBJ2-1; 10 bases are a match to TRBD2. V shed 5 bases, J shed 1 base, and the junction held 8 bases outside the gene matches. CDR1 and CDR2 from the germline V gene are MDHEN and SYDVKM. This CDR3 has 17 amino acids. CDR3 amino acids: CASSPHSGRTSYNEQFF. DNA of the CDR3: TGTGCCAGCAGTCCACATAGCGGGAGGACGTCCTACAATGAGCAGTTCTTC.

The chain joins TRBV29-1 to TRBJ2-7, with D possibly matching TRBD2 (7 bases). The germline gives CDR1 SQVTM, CDR2 ANQGSEA. There are 15 residues in the CDR3. The V end lost 4 bases, the J end lost 1 base, and 17 bases lay between the germline ends. This chain's CDR3 is CSVGRGAGASYEQYF. The CDR3 region has the DNA TGCAGCGTTGGCCGGGGGGCGGGAGCTTCCTACGAGCAGTACTTC.

The chain uses TRBV11-2 and TRBJ1-6; D perhaps matches TRBD1 (6 bases). Germline values: CDR1 SGHAT, CDR2 FQNNGV. This CDR3 region has 18 residues. V was clipped by 4 bases and J by 7 bases, with 23 bases between them. The CDR3 DNA reads as TGTGCCAGCAGCTATGTCCCTGCCAGGGGCGCCAGAAATTCACCCCTCCACTTT. Its protein product is CASSYVPARGARNSPLHF.

The chain combines TRBV30 with TRBJ2-7; 7 bases align to TRBD1. The CDR3 spans 13 residues. Germline CDR1 is GTSNPN and CDR2 is SVGIG (reference sequence). Trimming removed 1 base from V and 4 bases from J; junction bases left unmatched: 4. CDR3 sequence: CAWSDGRGYEQYF. CDR3 in DNA: TGTGCCTGGAGTGATGGCAGGGGGTACGAGCAGTACTTC.

The rearrangement joins TRBV19 to TRBJ1-2, with a tentative D call TRBD1 (6 bases). The CDR3 has 12 residues. In germline, CDR1 is LNHDA, CDR2 SQIVND (reference sequence). V was clipped by 4 bases and J by 8 bases, with 11 bases between them. DNA of the CDR3: TGTGCCAGTAGTACACAGGGTACCGGCTACACCTTC. It yields the protein CASSTQGTGYTF. Full variable domain (rest looked up from reference TRBV19 and TRBJ1-2): DGGITQSPKYLFRKEGQNVTLSCEQNLNHDAMYWYRQDPGQGLRLIYYSQIVNDFQKGDIAEGYSVSREKKESFPLTVTSAQKNPTAFYLCASSTQGTGYTFGSGTRLTVV.

The chain carries TRBV28 and TRBJ2-7; a possible D gene is TRBD2 (6 bases). Germline V gene lookup returns CDR1 MDHEN and CDR2 SYDVKM. CDR3 length: 13 amino acids. Deletions cut 8 bases from V and 0 bases from J, with 11 bases between. The CDR3, as DNA: TGTGCCAGCCACGGGGGTGGCTCCTACGAGCAGTACTTC. This translates into CASHGGGSYEQYF.

The chain links TRBV9 to TRBJ2-3; 9 nucleotides match TRBD2. V dropped 4 bases and J dropped 1; count of bases not matched to a gene: 10. Per germline, CDR1 SGDLS and CDR2 YYNGEE. The CDR3 has 17 amino acids. CDR3 sequence: CASSPAPLAGGTDTQYF. The DNA of the CDR3 is TGTGCCAGCAGCCCAGCTCCCTTAGCGGGAGGCACAGATACGCAGTATTTT.

V usage is TRBV7-9 and J usage is TRBJ2-1; 7 positions agree with TRBD1. The CDR3 is made up of 15 amino acids. V lost 0 bases to trimming and J lost 5 bases; unmatched junction nucleotides: 4. The germline gives CDR1 SEHNR, CDR2 FQNEAQ (reference sequence). The CDR3 DNA reads as TGTGCCAGCAGCTTAGCCTGGACAGGTGACAATGAGCAGTTCTTC. It translates to CASSLAWTGDNEQFF.

This clone was observed once. The V call is TRBV19, the J call TRBJ1-5; D remains ambiguous. The CDR3 spans 15 residues. Germline loops: CDR1 LNHDA, CDR2 SQIVND (reference sequence). With 11 bases removed from V and 1 base from J, the gap between germline ends came to 18 bases. Here the CDR3 DNA reads TGTGCCGGCAGTGATGGAGGGAGGAGCAATCAGCCCCAGCATTTT. Protein sequence: CAGSDGGRSNQPQHF.

This chain connects TRBV28 to TRBJ1-5, with 7 positions matching TRBD1. Germline loops: CDR1 MDHEN, CDR2 SYDVKM. CDR3 length: 17 amino acids. V was pared by 4 bases and J by 3 bases, with 12 bases of the junction left unmatched. This chain's CDR3 is CASSSNTGVTSNQPQHF. The CDR3 nucleotides are TGTGCCAGCAGTTCTAATACAGGGGTTACCTCCAATCAGCCCCAGCATTTT.

V is TRBV11-3 and J is TRBJ2-7, with 13 bases lining up with TRBD2. The CDR3 sequence is 17 residues long. CDR1 SGHNT and CDR2 YENEEA come from the germline V gene. The ends lost 5 bases at V and 2 bases at J; junction bases unmatched: 9. In DNA, the CDR3 is TGTGCCAGCAGCCAAGGACTAGCGGGGGCCTCTACCTACGAGCAGTACTTC. It translates to CASSQGLAGASTYEQYF.

The chain combines TRBV9 with TRBJ1-3; D uncertain. This CDR3 spans 15 amino acids. Germline loops: CDR1 SGDLS, CDR2 YYNGEE. V was trimmed by 0 bases and J by 0 bases, leaving 7 bases between them. For the CDR3, the DNA is TGTGCCAGCAGCGTAGGAGTGAGCTCTGGAAACACCATATATTTT. Translated, it gives CASSVGVSSGNTIYF.